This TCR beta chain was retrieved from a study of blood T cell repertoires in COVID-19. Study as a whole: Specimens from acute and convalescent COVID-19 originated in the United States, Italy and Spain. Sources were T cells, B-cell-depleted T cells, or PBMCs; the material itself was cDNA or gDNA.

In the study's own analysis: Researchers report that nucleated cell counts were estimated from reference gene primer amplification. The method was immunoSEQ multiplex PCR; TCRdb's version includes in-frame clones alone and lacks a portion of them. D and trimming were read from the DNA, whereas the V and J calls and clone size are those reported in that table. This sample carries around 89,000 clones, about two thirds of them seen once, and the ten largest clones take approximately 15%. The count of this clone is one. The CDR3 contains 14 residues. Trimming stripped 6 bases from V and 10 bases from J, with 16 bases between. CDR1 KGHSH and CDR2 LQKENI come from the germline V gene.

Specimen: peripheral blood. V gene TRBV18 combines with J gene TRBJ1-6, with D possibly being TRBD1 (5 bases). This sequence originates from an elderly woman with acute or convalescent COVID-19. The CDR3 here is CASSVDKGSSPLHF. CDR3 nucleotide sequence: TGTGCCAGCTCCGTGGACAAGGGAAGCTCACCCCTCCACTTT.